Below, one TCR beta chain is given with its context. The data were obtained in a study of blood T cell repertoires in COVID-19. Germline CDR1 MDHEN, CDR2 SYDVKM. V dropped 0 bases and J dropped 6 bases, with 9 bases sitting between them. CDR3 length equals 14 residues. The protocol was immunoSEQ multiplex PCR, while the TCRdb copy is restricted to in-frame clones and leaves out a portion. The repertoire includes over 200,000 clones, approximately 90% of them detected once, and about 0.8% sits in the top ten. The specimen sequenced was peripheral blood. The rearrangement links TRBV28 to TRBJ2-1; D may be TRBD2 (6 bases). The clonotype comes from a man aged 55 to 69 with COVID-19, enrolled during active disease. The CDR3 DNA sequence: TGTGCCAGCAGTTTATGGACGCGGGGCAATGAGCAGTTCTTC. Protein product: CASSLWTRGNEQFF.